This record concerns one T cell receptor beta chain sequence. The record originates from a study of blood T cell repertoires in COVID-19. Turning to the study itself: Both acute and convalescent COVID-19 samples were obtained from the United States, Italy and Spain.

The repertoire was sequenced with immunoSEQ multiplex PCR; TCRdb's copy has only in-frame clones and lacks some. The data contain around 160,000 clones, 88% of them singletons. The CDR3 has 16 residues. Germline CDR1 SGHDN, CDR2 FVKESK. Trimming took 3 bases from V and 6 from J; bases not matched to a gene: 12. This rearrangement joins TRBV14 to TRBJ2-3, with TRBD1 identical over 7 bases. Sequencing was carried out using peripheral blood. This sequence originates from a human donor in a cohort sampled during active COVID-19. The CDR3 here is CASSQRQGAISDTQYF. The CDR3 DNA reads as TGTGCCAGCAGCCAGAGACAGGGTGCGATCTCGGATACGCAGTATTTT.